The clone carrying this T cell receptor (beta chain) appeared many times. The antigen is unknown. The data stem from a study of CD8 T cells in ankylosing spondylitis. General study results and limits: In ankylosing spondylitis patients, matched synovial fluid reportedly showed significant enrichment of disease-linked clones. A TCR beta motif of fewer than ten highly homologous variants seemed to mark ankylosing spondylitis blood.

Quantitative 5'-RACE with molecular barcodes generated TCR beta libraries. TCRdb re-called the 5' RACE reads through MiXCR, storing one row per CDR3 protein. The sample lists almost 250,000 distinct CDR3 sequences; roughly 32% were seen once. The V gene's germline CDR1 is DFQATT and CDR2 SNEGSKA (reference sequence). The CDR3 is 14 residues long. The germline V and J ends were trimmed by 0 bases and 2 bases, with 10 bases remaining between them. Sequencing was performed on blood, either unsorted or a sorted T cell fraction (not recorded which). This sequence joins TRBV20-1 and TRBJ1-2, with unresolved D. The source is a male donor with ankylosing spondylitis or in good health (not recorded which). CDR3 in DNA: TGCAGTGCTAGAGATTTTAGGGAGAACTATGGCTACACCTTC. Its translation is CSARDFRENYGYTF.